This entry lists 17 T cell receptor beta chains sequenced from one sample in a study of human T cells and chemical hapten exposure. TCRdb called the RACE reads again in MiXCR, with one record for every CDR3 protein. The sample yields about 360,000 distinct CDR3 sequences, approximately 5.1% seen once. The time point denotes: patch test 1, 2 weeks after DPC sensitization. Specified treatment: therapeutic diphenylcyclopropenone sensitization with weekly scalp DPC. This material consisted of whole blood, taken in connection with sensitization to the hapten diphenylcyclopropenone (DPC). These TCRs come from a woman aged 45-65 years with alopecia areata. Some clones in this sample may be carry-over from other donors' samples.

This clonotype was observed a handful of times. The CDR3: CSARVGGQETQYF. The CDR3 bases are TGCAGTGCTAGAGTGGGGGGGCAAGAGACCCAGTACTTC. The gene calls are TRBV20-1 and TRBJ2-5; 7 bases match TRBD2. CDR1 is DFQATT and CDR2 is SNEGSKA in the germline V gene (reference sequence). This CDR3 is built from 13 residues. After removal of 1 base from V and 2 bases from J, the junction contained 1 base not matched to a gene.

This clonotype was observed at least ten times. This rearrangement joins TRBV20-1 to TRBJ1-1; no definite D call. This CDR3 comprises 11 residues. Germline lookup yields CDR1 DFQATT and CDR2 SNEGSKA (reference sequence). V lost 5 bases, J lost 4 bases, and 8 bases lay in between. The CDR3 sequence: CSALEPTEAFF. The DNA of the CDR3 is TGCAGTGCTCTCGAACCCACTGAAGCTTTCTTT.

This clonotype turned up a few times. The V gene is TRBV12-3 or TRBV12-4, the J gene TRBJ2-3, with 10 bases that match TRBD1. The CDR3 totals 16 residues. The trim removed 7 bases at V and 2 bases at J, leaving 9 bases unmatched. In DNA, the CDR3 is TGTGCCAGCACGGTCGCAGGGACAGGGGCCACAGATACGCAGTATTTT. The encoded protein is CASTVAGTGATDTQYF.

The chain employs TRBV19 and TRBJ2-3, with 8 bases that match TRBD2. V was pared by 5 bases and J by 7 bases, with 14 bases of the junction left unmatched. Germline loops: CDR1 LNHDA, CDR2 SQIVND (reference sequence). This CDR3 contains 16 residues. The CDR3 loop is CASSVGTRGRGNTQYF. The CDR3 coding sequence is TGTGCCAGTAGTGTCGGGACTAGGGGAAGAGGGAATACGCAGTATTTT.

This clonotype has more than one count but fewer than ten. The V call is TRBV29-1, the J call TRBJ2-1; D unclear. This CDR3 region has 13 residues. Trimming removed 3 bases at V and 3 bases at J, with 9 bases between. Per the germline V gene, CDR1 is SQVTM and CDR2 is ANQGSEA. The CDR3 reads CSVEQVNYNEQFF. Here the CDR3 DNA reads TGCAGCGTTGAGCAGGTAAACTACAATGAGCAGTTCTTC.

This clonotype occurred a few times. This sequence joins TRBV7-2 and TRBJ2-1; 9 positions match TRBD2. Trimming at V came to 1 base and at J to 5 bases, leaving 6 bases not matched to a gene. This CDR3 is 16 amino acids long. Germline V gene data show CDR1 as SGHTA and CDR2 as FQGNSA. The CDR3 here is CASSLDGTSPNNEQFF. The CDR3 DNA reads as TGTGCCAGCAGCTTAGATGGGACTAGCCCAAACAATGAGCAGTTCTTC.

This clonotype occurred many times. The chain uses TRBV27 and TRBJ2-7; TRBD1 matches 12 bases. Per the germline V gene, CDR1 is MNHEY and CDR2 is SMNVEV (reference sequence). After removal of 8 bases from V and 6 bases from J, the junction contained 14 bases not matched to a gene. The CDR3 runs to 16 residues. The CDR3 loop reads CASSAYPGQGASEQYF. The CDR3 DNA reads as TGTGCCAGCTCAGCTTATCCGGGACAGGGGGCCTCCGAGCAGTACTTC.

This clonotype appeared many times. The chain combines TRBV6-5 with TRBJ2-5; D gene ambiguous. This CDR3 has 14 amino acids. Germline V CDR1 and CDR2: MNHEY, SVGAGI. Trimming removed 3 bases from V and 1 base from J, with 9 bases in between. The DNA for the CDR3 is TGTGCCAGCAGTTATCAGGCGAGCCAAGAGACCCAGTACTTC. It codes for CASSYQASQETQYF.

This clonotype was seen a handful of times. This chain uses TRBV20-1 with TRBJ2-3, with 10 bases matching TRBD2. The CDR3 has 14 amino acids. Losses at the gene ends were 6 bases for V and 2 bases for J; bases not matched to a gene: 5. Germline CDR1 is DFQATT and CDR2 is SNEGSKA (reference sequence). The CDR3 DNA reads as TGCAGTGCCGACGGGACTAGCGACACAGATACGCAGTATTTT. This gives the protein CSADGTSDTDTQYF.

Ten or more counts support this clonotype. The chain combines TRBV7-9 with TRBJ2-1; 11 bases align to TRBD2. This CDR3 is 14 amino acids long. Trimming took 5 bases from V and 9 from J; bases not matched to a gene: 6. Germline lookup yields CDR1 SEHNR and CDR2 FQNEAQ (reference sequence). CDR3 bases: TGTGCCAGCAGCAGTACTAGCGGGAGTAGTGAGCAGTTCTTC. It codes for CASSSTSGSSEQFF.

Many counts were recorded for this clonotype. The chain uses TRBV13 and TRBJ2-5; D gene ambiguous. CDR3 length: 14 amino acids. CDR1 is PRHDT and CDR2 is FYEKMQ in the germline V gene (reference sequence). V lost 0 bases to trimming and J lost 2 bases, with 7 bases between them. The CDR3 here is CASSLGDIQETQYF. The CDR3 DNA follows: TGTGCCAGCAGCTTAGGCGACATTCAAGAGACCCAGTACTTC.

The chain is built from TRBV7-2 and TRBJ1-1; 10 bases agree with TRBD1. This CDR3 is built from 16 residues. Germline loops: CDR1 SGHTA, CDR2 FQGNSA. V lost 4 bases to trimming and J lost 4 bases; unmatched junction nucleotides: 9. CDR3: CASSYRRTGGSTEAFF. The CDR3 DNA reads TGTGCCAGCAGCTATCGCCGGACAGGGGGTAGCACTGAAGCTTTCTTT. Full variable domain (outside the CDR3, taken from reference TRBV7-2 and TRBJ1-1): GAGVSQSPSNKVTEKGKDVELRCDPISGHTALYWYRQSLGQGLEFLIYFQGNSAPDKSGLPSDRFSAERTGGSVSTLTIQRTQQEDSAVYLCASSYRRTGGSTEAFFGQGTRLTVV.

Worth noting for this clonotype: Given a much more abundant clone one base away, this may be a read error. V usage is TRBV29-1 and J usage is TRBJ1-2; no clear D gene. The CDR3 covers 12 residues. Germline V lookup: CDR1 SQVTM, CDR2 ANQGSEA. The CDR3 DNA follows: TGCGGCGTTTCTTCAGCTAACTATGGCTACACCTTC. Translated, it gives CGVSSANYGYTF. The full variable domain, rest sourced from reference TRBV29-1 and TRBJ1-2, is SAVISQKPSRDICQRGTSLTIQCQVDSQVTMMFWYRQQPGQSLTLIATANQGSEATYESGFVIDKFPISRPNLTFSTLTVSNMSPEDSSIYLCGVSSANYGYTFGSGTRLTVV.

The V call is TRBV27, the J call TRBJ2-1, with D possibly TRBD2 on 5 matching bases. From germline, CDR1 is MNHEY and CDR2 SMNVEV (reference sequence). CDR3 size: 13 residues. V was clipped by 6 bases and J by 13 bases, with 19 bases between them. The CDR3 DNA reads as TGTGCCAGCAGCTTAGGAGCGGCTAAGGGCCAGTTCTTC. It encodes CASSLGAAKGQFF.

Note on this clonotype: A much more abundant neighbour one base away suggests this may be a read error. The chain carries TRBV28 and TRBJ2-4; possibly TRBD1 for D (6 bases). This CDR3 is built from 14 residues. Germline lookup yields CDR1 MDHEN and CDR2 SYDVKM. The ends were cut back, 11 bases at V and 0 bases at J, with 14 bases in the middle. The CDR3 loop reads CAASAGEAKNIQYF. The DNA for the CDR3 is TGTGCCGCAAGCGCAGGGGAAGCCAAAAACATTCAGTACTTC.

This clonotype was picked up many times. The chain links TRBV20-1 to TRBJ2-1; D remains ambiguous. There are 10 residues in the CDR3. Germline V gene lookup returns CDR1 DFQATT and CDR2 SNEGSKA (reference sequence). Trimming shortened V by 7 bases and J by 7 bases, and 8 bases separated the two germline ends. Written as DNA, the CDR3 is TGCAGTGTAGCCGAAAATGAGCAGTTCTTC. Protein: CSVAENEQFF.

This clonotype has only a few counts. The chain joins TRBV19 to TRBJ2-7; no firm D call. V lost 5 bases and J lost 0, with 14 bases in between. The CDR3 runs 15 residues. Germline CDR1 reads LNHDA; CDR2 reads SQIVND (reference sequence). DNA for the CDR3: TGTGCCAGTAGTGGAGAGCGCAGATCCTCCTACGAGCAGTACTTC. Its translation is CASSGERRSSYEQYF.